The 26 T cell receptor beta chains given below trace back to one sample, sequenced in a study of T cell changes during pregnancy in multiple sclerosis. Here immunoSEQ multiplex PCR was the method, and the copy in TCRdb shows in-frame clones only, minus some. The table shows 34,000 or so clones, with approximately 90% occurring only once. This sample comprised peripheral blood, obtained in the second trimester of pregnancy. These receptors all stem from a female donor in good health, enrolled as a control in a pregnancy study.

The chain joins TRBV19 to TRBJ1-2; D perhaps matches TRBD1 (6 bases). The V and J ends lost 5 bases and 4 bases respectively, with 11 bases between them. Germline assignment: CDR1 LNHDA and CDR2 SQIVND (reference sequence). The CDR3 consists of 13 residues. CDR3: CASSQQGSYGYTF. CDR3 DNA: TGTGCCAGTAGTCAACAGGGTAGCTATGGCTACACCTTC.

The chain couples TRBV9 to TRBJ1-3; D is uncertain. CDR3 length equals 15 residues. Looked up from germline, CDR1 is SGDLS and CDR2 is YYNGEE. V lost 0 bases and J 0 bases, leaving 7 bases between the germline ends. CDR3 sequence (DNA): TGTGCCAGCAGCGTAGGAAGACTCTCTGGAAACACCATATATTTT. It codes for CASSVGRLSGNTIYF.

The rearrangement joins TRBV14 to TRBJ2-3; TRBD2 might be the D (6 bases). The germline V and J ends were trimmed by 4 bases and 3 bases, with 14 bases remaining between them. In germline, CDR1 is SGHDN, CDR2 FVKESK. The CDR3 is 15 amino acids. The CDR3 region has the DNA TGTGCCAGCAGCCCTGGGGGGTTTTGGACAGATACGCAGTATTTT. It is translated as CASSPGGFWTDTQYF.

J is TRBJ2-7 and V is TRBV7-2, with 8 nucleotides matching TRBD2. The CDR3 has 14 amino acids. Unmatched junction bases numbered 8, after V lost 6 bases and J lost 4 bases. Germline V gene data show CDR1 as SGHTA and CDR2 as FQGNSA. CDR3 sequence: CASRGREGDYEQYF. As DNA, the CDR3 is TGTGCCAGCAGGGGTCGGGAGGGCGATTACGAGCAGTACTTC.

The chain couples TRBV18 to TRBJ2-3; TRBD2 matches 9 bases. The CDR3 is 16 amino acids. Germline CDR1 reads KGHSH; CDR2 reads LQKENI. V trimming: 3 bases; J trimming: 0 bases; junction bases outside the gene matches: 4. The DNA for the CDR3 is TGTGCCAGCTCACCTAGACTAGCGGCTAGCACAGATACGCAGTATTTT. This gives the protein CASSPRLAASTDTQYF.

The V and J genes are TRBV7-9 and TRBJ2-7; TRBD2 aligns across 16 bases. This CDR3 has 15 residues. Germline V gene sequence: CDR1 SEHNR, CDR2 FQNEAQ (reference sequence). V was pared by 5 bases and J by 6 bases, with 4 bases of the junction left unmatched. CDR3 sequence (DNA): TGTGCCAGCAGCCCGGGACTAGCGGGGGGGGTCGAGCAGTACTTC. This codes for CASSPGLAGGVEQYF. Full variable domain (missing parts from reference TRBV7-9 and TRBJ2-7): DTGVSQNPRHKITKRGQNVTFRCDPISEHNRLYWYRQTLGQGPEFLTYFQNEAQLEKSRLLSDRFSAERPKGSFSTLEIQRTEQGDSAMYLCASSPGLAGGVEQYFGPGTRLTVT.

The V gene is TRBV25-1, the J gene TRBJ1-2; 10 nucleotides line up with TRBD1. Germline CDR1 and CDR2: MGHDK and SYGVNS. V lost 6 bases to trimming and J lost 7 bases; unmatched junction nucleotides: 5. The CDR3 is made up of 13 amino acids. The CDR3 region is CASRGTGAFGYTF. In DNA form, the CDR3 reads TGTGCCAGCAGAGGGACAGGGGCTTTTGGCTACACCTTC.

The chain links TRBV25-1 to TRBJ2-7, with D possibly being TRBD1 (6 bases). CDR1 MGHDK and CDR2 SYGVNS come from the germline V gene. V was shortened by 4 bases and J by 1 base, with 14 bases between the two germline ends. The CDR3 totals 15 residues. CDR3 loop: CASSAPTGYSYEQYF. The CDR3 nucleotides read TGTGCCAGCAGTGCCCCGACAGGATATTCCTACGAGCAGTACTTC.

The chain combines TRBV7-2 with TRBJ1-2; 7 positions match TRBD1. Germline loops: CDR1 SGHTA, CDR2 FQGNSA. Losses at the gene ends were 2 bases for V and 6 bases for J; bases not matched to a gene: 3. The CDR3 contains 13 residues. In DNA, the CDR3 is TGTGCCAGCAGCTTAAGGGGGCCAGATGGCTACACCTTC. Translating it yields CASSLRGPDGYTF.

The V gene is TRBV28, the J gene TRBJ2-1; 10 bases fit TRBD2. The CDR3 extends over 13 amino acids. Germline CDR1 reads MDHEN; CDR2 reads SYDVKM. With 2 bases clipped from V and 12 bases from J, the junction kept 4 bases outside the gene matches. The CDR3 spells CASSLRAGGGQFF. The CDR3 nucleotides are TGTGCCAGCAGTTTAAGAGCGGGAGGGGGGCAGTTCTTC.

A few counts support this clone. The V gene is TRBV6-1, the J gene TRBJ1-5; 10 bases are shared with TRBD1. Germline CDR1 and CDR2: MNHNS and SASEGT. With 5 bases clipped from V and 3 bases from J, the junction kept 4 bases outside the gene matches. This CDR3 contains 15 residues. CDR3 region: CASSWTGGVNQPQHF. For the CDR3, the DNA is TGTGCCAGCAGTTGGACAGGGGGAGTCAATCAGCCCCAGCATTTT.

J is TRBJ1-2 and V is TRBV30; D perhaps matches TRBD1 (6 bases). Trimming cost V 0 bases and J 8 bases, with 13 bases left between them. CDR3 size: 13 residues. Germline V gives CDR1 GTSNPN, CDR2 SVGIG (reference sequence). The CDR3 sequence is CAWSVSGAEGYTF. As DNA, the CDR3 is TGTGCCTGGAGTGTCTCAGGGGCAGAGGGCTACACCTTC.

This chain connects TRBV7-3 to TRBJ2-7, with 11 bases that match TRBD2. Germline V gene lookup returns CDR1 SGHTA and CDR2 FQGTGA. The CDR3 spans 15 residues. V gave up 6 bases and J gave up 2 bases; unmatched junction bases: 6. Here the CDR3 DNA reads TGTGCCAGCAGTATAGCGGGGGGGGGACCCTACGAGCAGTACTTC. Translating it yields CASSIAGGGPYEQYF.

The chain links TRBV7-9 to TRBJ2-3; a possible D gene is TRBD1 (5 bases). This CDR3 has 17 amino acids. V lost 2 bases and J 4 bases, leaving 19 bases between the germline ends. CDR1 is SEHNR, CDR2 FQNEAQ, per germline (reference sequence). CDR3 region: CASSLTQGRDQPDTQYF. CDR3 in DNA: TGTGCCAGCAGCTTAACCCAGGGAAGGGATCAGCCAGATACGCAGTATTTT.

The chain couples TRBV6-7 to TRBJ1-1; 7 bases map to TRBD1. TRBV6-7 is placed among ORFs of uncertain function. Trimming took 9 bases from V and 2 from J; bases not matched to a gene: 3. The CDR3 is 12 amino acids. The CDR3 loop reads CARRDRNTEAFF. The CDR3, as DNA: TGTGCCAGGCGGGACAGAAACACTGAAGCTTTCTTT.

The chain joins TRBV5-4 to TRBJ1-4; D call uncertain. In germline, CDR1 is SGHNT, CDR2 YYREEE (reference sequence). The CDR3 contains 14 residues. V lost 2 bases to trimming and J lost 6 bases, with 11 bases between them. The CDR3 DNA is TGTGCCAGCAGCTTACGGGGTGGAGATGAAAAACTGTTTTTT. As protein: CASSLRGGDEKLFF.

The J gene is TRBJ2-7, the V gene TRBV2, with unresolved D. This CDR3 comprises 13 residues. The V end lost 5 bases, the J end lost 2 bases, and 10 bases lay between the germline ends. Germline CDR1 and CDR2: SNHLY and FYNNEI. The DNA of the CDR3 is TGTGCCAGCAGTCCCCTCCTCGCCTACGAGCAGTACTTC. Protein product: CASSPLLAYEQYF. The full variable domain, with the rest looked up from reference TRBV2 and TRBJ2-7, is EPEVTQTPSHQVTQMGQEVILRCVPISNHLYFYWYRQILGQKVEFLVSFYNNEISEKSEIFDDQFSVERPDGSNFTLKIRSTKLEDSAMYFCASSPLLAYEQYFGPGTRLTVT.

The CDR3 loop is CAIRIAGGPGNEQFF. The DNA of the CDR3 is TGTGCCATCCGGATAGCGGGAGGGCCAGGGAATGAGCAGTTCTTC. The chain recombines TRBV6-4 with TRBJ2-1; 11 nucleotides agree with TRBD2. The CDR3 is 15 amino acids. From germline, CDR1 is MRHNA and CDR2 SNTAGT. V was pared by 10 bases and J by 7 bases, with 12 bases of the junction left unmatched.

This chain connects TRBV19 to TRBJ2-7; D is perhaps TRBD1 (5 bases). This CDR3 has 15 amino acids. The V end lost 7 bases, the J end lost 5 bases, and 21 bases lay between the germline ends. Germline V gene data show CDR1 as LNHDA and CDR2 as SQIVND (reference sequence). The CDR3 DNA reads as TGTGCCAGTATCCCGCCGGAAGGGGCGGTCAACGAGCAGTACTTC. As protein: CASIPPEGAVNEQYF.

The rearrangement uses TRBV4-2 and TRBJ2-7, with D perhaps TRBD1 (6 bases). V lost 0 bases, J lost 2 bases, and 11 bases lay in between. Germline CDR1 and CDR2: LGHNA and YNFKEQ. This CDR3 is 15 amino acids long. For the CDR3, the DNA is TGTGCCAGCAGCCAAGAGGTGGGGGCAGCCTACGAGCAGTACTTC. Its translation: CASSQEVGAAYEQYF.

This clone is a singleton in its sample. The V and J genes are TRBV27 and TRBJ2-2; 13 bases match TRBD2. The ends lost 6 bases at V and 0 bases at J; junction bases unmatched: 4. Germline V gene sequence: CDR1 MNHEY, CDR2 SMNVEV (reference sequence). The CDR3 runs 17 residues. The DNA for the CDR3 is TGTGCCAGCAGGCGACTAGCGGGAGGCGCGAACACCGGGGAGCTGTTTTTT. Translated, it gives CASRRLAGGANTGELFF.

The chain joins TRBV2 to TRBJ1-1; 7 nucleotides line up with TRBD1. V trimming: 8 bases; J trimming: 1 base; junction bases outside the gene matches: 4. The CDR3 has 13 amino acids. In germline, CDR1 is SNHLY, CDR2 FYNNEI. In nucleotides, the CDR3 is TGTGCCAGCGGGGGACAGCGGAACACTGAAGCTTTCTTT. Translation: CASGGQRNTEAFF. The full variable domain, completed using reference TRBV2 and TRBJ1-1, is EPEVTQTPSHQVTQMGQEVILRCVPISNHLYFYWYRQILGQKVEFLVSFYNNEISEKSEIFDDQFSVERPDGSNFTLKIRSTKLEDSAMYFCASGGQRNTEAFFGQGTRLTVV.

Concerning this clone: Other DNA sequences in this sample translate to the same CDR3. The chain has TRBV30 and TRBJ1-5; D not resolved. In germline, CDR1 is GTSNPN, CDR2 SVGIG (reference sequence). Trimming left V 2 bases short and J 1 base short, with 15 bases between. CDR3 length equals 16 residues. In DNA form, the CDR3 reads TGTGCCTGGAGTTTGTGGTCTCCCACAAGCAATCAGCCCCAGCATTTT. This codes for CAWSLWSPTSNQPQHF.

The chain uses TRBV2 and TRBJ1-2; D perhaps matches TRBD1 (5 bases). Per germline, CDR1 SNHLY and CDR2 FYNNEI. The CDR3 spans 15 residues. V gave up 4 bases and J gave up 5 bases, with 17 bases separating them. The CDR3 protein is CASSAGEIVKYGYTF. In DNA form, the CDR3 reads TGTGCCAGCAGTGCGGGGGAGATCGTTAAGTATGGCTACACCTTC.

The rearrangement links TRBV19 to TRBJ1-1; D remains ambiguous. The CDR3 contains 13 residues. Germline lookup yields CDR1 LNHDA and CDR2 SQIVND (reference sequence). V lost 8 bases to trimming and J lost 4 bases, with 14 bases between them. The CDR3 sequence: CASSEADSTEAFF. In DNA form, the CDR3 reads TGTGCCAGTTCCGAAGCGGATAGCACTGAAGCTTTCTTT.

This clone was seen once. The chain employs TRBV6-1 and TRBJ2-2, with 11 bases identical to TRBD2. Losses at the gene ends were 4 bases for V and 4 bases for J; bases not matched to a gene: 17. Germline lookup yields CDR1 MNHNS and CDR2 SASEGT. The CDR3 is 20 amino acids. CDR3 coding DNA: TGTGCCAGCAGTGGAACGGGAAGGACTAGCGGGTTCCTGGGCACCGGGGAGCTGTTTTTT. As protein: CASSGTGRTSGFLGTGELFF.